The 23 T cell receptor beta chains in this list originate from one sample, sequenced in a study of regulatory T cells in long-lasting Graves disease. Specified time point: newly diagnosed GD, antithyroid drugs for less than 3 months. RNA extracted from PBMCs served as the sequencing template. According to the study, TCR beta libraries were built with iRepertoire HTBI primers and CDR3-region Arm-PCR. TCRdb re-analysed the multiplex PCR reads in MiXCR, keeping a single row per CDR3 protein. The sample contains some 330,000 distinct CDR3 sequences, about an eighth of which appear only once. This sample also belongs to another study, concerning T cells in Graves' hyperthyroidism and ophthalmopathy.

Sequences were derived from peripheral blood mononuclear cells (PBMCs), sampled at new diagnosis, from a patient treated with antithyroid drugs. The receptors derive from a woman aged 18-35 years with Graves disease.

For this clonotype: A read error may explain this, as a much larger clone is one base away. The rearrangement links TRBV29-1 to TRBJ2-7; D unresolved. From germline, CDR1 is SQVTM and CDR2 ANQGSEA. The CDR3 covers 12 residues. In DNA form, the CDR3 reads TGCAGCTTCTCAAGAAGTGGCTACGAGCAGAACTTC. Its protein product is CSFSRSGYEQNF.

In this sample, this clonotype turned up many times. The V call is TRBV18, the J call TRBJ2-1; D is uncertain. Trimming took 3 bases from V and 6 from J, leaving 9 bases between them. CDR1 and CDR2 from the germline V gene are KGHSH and LQKENI. There are 13 residues in the CDR3. CDR3 residues: CASSPQSTNEQFF. DNA of the CDR3: TGTGCCAGCTCACCTCAGAGTACCAATGAGCAGTTCTTC.

Only a few counts were recorded for this clonotype. The chain joins TRBV28 to TRBJ2-1; 10 bases line up with TRBD2. Germline CDR1 reads MDHEN; CDR2 reads SYDVKM. The junction had 5 bases not matched to a gene; V was cut back by 6 bases and J by 3 bases. This CDR3 region has 15 residues. CDR3 sequence reads: CASRTLAGNYNEQFF. The CDR3 nucleotides read TGTGCCAGCAGAACACTAGCGGGAAACTACAATGAGCAGTTCTTC.

This clonotype was seen only a few times. This sequence joins TRBV29-1 and TRBJ2-7, with D possibly TRBD2 on 6 matching bases. CDR1 is SQVTM, CDR2 ANQGSEA, per germline. This CDR3 has 13 amino acids. The V end lost 4 bases, the J end lost 2 bases, and 12 bases lay between the germline ends. CDR3 sequence (DNA): TGCAGCGTTGGCGGGATCCCGACCTACGAGCAGTACTTC. Its translation: CSVGGIPTYEQYF.

The V gene is TRBV20-1, the J gene TRBJ2-3; D is undetermined. The V end lost 0 bases, the J end lost 6 bases, and 10 bases lay between the germline ends. The CDR3 contains 13 residues. Germline CDR1 and CDR2: DFQATT and SNEGSKA (reference sequence). In DNA form, the CDR3 reads TGCAGTGCTAGAGATCCGGGCCTTGATACGCAGTATTTT. Amino acids: CSARDPGLDTQYF.

In this sample, this clonotype turned up many times. This rearrangement joins TRBV29-1 to TRBJ2-3, with 11 nucleotides matching TRBD2. After removal of 6 bases from V and 6 bases from J, the junction contained 8 bases not matched to a gene. This CDR3 has 14 residues. CDR1 is SQVTM, CDR2 ANQGSEA, per germline. In DNA, the CDR3 is TGCAGCGTCCTGGATAGCGGGGGGGTGGATACGCAGTATTTT. Amino acid sequence: CSVLDSGGVDTQYF.

This clonotype was seen ten or more times. The V call is TRBV15, the J call TRBJ1-2; 8 bases are a match to TRBD1. CDR1 is LNHNV and CDR2 is YYDKDF in the germline V gene (reference sequence). The CDR3 length is 17 residues. V gave up 0 bases and J gave up 6 bases; unmatched junction bases: 12. DNA for the CDR3: TGTGCCACCAGCAGAGAATTGGGACAGGATTTTGTGCATGGCTACACCTTC. Encoded protein: CATSRELGQDFVHGYTF. Looking up the rest from reference TRBV15 and TRBJ1-2 gives the full variable domain: DAMVIQNPRYQVTQFGKPVTLSCSQTLNHNVMYWYQQKSSQAPKLLFHYYDKDFNNEADTPDNFQSRRPNTSFCFLDIRSPGLGDTAMYLCATSRELGQDFVHGYTFGSGTRLTVV.

In this sample, this clonotype turned up many times. This chain joins TRBV20-1 and TRBJ2-5, with a possible D match to TRBD2 (7 bases). The CDR3 length is 17 residues. The germline V gene encodes CDR1 DFQATT and CDR2 SNEGSKA (reference sequence). The V gene lost 0 bases and the J gene lost 7 bases, with 24 bases spanning the gap. In nucleotides, the CDR3 is TGCAGTGCTAGAGATCGGGCGGGGGCCGGAGAGTGGGGGACCCAGTACTTC. Its protein is CSARDRAGAGEWGTQYF.

The rearrangement links TRBV19 to TRBJ1-5; 7 bases are shared with TRBD1. CDR3 length: 15 residues. The germline V gene has CDR1 LNHDA and CDR2 SQIVND (reference sequence). The V gene end was trimmed by 9 bases and the J gene end by 0 bases; junction bases not matched to a gene: 8. CDR3 sequence: CASRRTGYSNQPQHF. CDR3 coding DNA: TGTGCCAGCCGCCGGACAGGCTATAGCAATCAGCCCCAGCATTTT.

The V gene is TRBV24-1, the J gene TRBJ2-2; the D gene is possibly TRBD1 (5 bases). Trimming removed 3 bases from V and 8 bases from J, with 18 bases in between. This CDR3 has 16 residues. Germline lookup yields CDR1 KGHDR and CDR2 SFDVKD. CDR3 region: CATSDGFYQGGGELFF. As DNA, the CDR3 is TGTGCCACCAGTGATGGCTTTTACCAGGGTGGAGGGGAGCTGTTTTTT.

The table lists this clonotype with many counts. The rearrangement joins TRBV6-1 to TRBJ2-7; 10 bases match TRBD1. The V gene's germline CDR1 is MNHNS and CDR2 SASEGT. Trimming cost V 1 base and J 1 base; bases outside gene matches: 7. The CDR3 length is 17 residues. Written as DNA, the CDR3 is TGTGCCAGCAGTGAAGTCGCCGGGACAGGGGATTCCTACGAGCAGTACTTC. It yields the protein CASSEVAGTGDSYEQYF.

The J gene is TRBJ2-3, the V gene TRBV7-9; 7 bases align to TRBD1. Trimming took 3 bases from V and 4 from J; bases not matched to a gene: 4. Looked up from germline, CDR1 is SEHNR and CDR2 is FQNEAQ (reference sequence). CDR3 size: 14 residues. The CDR3 coding sequence is TGTGCCAGCAGCTTCCCCACAGGGGCAGATACGCAGTATTTT. Protein product: CASSFPTGADTQYF.

This clonotype was seen a handful of times. The chain has TRBV10-3 and TRBJ1-4; D uncertain. The CDR3 runs to 13 residues. V lost 0 bases, J lost 5 bases, and 4 bases lay in between. Germline V gene data show CDR1 as ENHRY and CDR2 as SYGVKD. CDR3 coding DNA: TGTGCCATCAGTGAGTCGATGAATGAAAAACTGTTTTTT. Protein product: CAISESMNEKLFF.

Points on this clonotype: A much more abundant neighbour one base away suggests this may be a read error. V usage is TRBV6-2 or TRBV6-3 and J usage is TRBJ2-3, with 13 bases that match TRBD2. Germline loops: CDR1 MNHEY, CDR2 SVGEGT. The CDR3 runs 16 residues. Losses at the gene ends were 8 bases for V and 6 bases for J; bases not matched to a gene: 11. This CDR3 is CASADGLAGVVDTQYF. The CDR3 nucleotides read TGTGCCAGCGCCGACGGACTAGCGGGGGTTGTGGATACGCAGTATTTT.

For this clonotype: This may come from a read error, since a much larger clone is one base off. This chain uses TRBV12-3 or TRBV12-4 with TRBJ1-5; 7 bases are shared with TRBD1. J lost 6 bases, V lost 5 bases, and 10 bases had no gene match. This CDR3 is 15 amino acids long. CDR3 sequence (DNA): TGTGCCAGCAGTCGCAAGGGGGCCACGGGTCAGCCCCAGCATTTT. Its translation: CASSRKGATGQPQHF.

This clonotype has just a few counts. This chain links TRBV5-8 with TRBJ1-6; 7 bases are a match to TRBD1. With 0 bases clipped from V and 6 bases from J, the junction kept 3 bases outside the gene matches. The CDR3 is 15 residues long. The germline gives CDR1 SGHTS, CDR2 YDEGEE. The CDR3 sequence: CASSLGGTVNSPLHF. CDR3 bases: TGTGCCAGCAGCTTGGGCGGGACAGTTAATTCACCCCTCCACTTT.

This clonotype occurred once. The chain combines TRBV9 with TRBJ1-5; D might be TRBD1 (6 bases). This CDR3 region has 15 residues. Trimming pared 0 bases from V and 4 bases from J, leaving 11 bases between. Germline CDR1 is SGDLS and CDR2 is YYNGEE. CDR3 residues: CASSVDGGLNQPQHF. The CDR3 DNA reads TGTGCCAGCAGCGTAGATGGGGGGCTAAATCAGCCCCAGCATTTT.

This clonotype has a count of ten or more. The genes are TRBV29-1 and TRBJ2-7, with D possibly matching TRBD2 (6 bases). The CDR3 is 16 amino acids. Per germline, CDR1 SQVTM and CDR2 ANQGSEA. The V end lost 4 bases, the J end lost 0 bases, and 19 bases lay between the germline ends. The CDR3 DNA sequence: TGCAGCGTTGCGGGAAGTCTAGCGCAAAGCTCCTACGAGCAGTACTTC. Its protein product is CSVAGSLAQSSYEQYF.

This clonotype was seen at least ten times. The chain employs TRBV2 and TRBJ1-2; D unclear. The CDR3 extends over 11 amino acids. Germline CDR1 and CDR2: SNHLY and FYNNEI. V was trimmed by 6 bases and J by 4 bases, leaving 6 bases between them. CDR3 DNA sequence: TGTGCCAGCAGGGACGGCTATGGCTACACCTTC. This codes for CASRDGYGYTF. The full variable domain, rest sourced from reference TRBV2 and TRBJ1-2, is EPEVTQTPSHQVTQMGQEVILRCVPISNHLYFYWYRQILGQKVEFLVSFYNNEISEKSEIFDDQFSVERPDGSNFTLKIRSTKLEDSAMYFCASRDGYGYTFGSGTRLTVV.

This clonotype showed up many times. This chain uses TRBV29-1 with TRBJ2-3; D is uncertain. V lost 4 bases and J lost 4, with 9 bases in between. Germline CDR1 SQVTM, CDR2 ANQGSEA. The CDR3 consists of 12 residues. The DNA of the CDR3 is TGCAGCGTTGCGGCGAATGCAGATACGCAGTATTTT. Amino acids: CSVAANADTQYF.

V and J are TRBV4-1 and TRBJ2-7, with 9 bases that match TRBD1. The CDR3 consists of 13 residues. In germline, CDR1 is MGHRA, CDR2 YSYEKL. Losses at the gene ends were 4 bases for V and 6 bases for J; bases not matched to a gene: 4. CDR3 nucleotides: TGCGCCAGCAGCCGGGACAGGGTAGTCGAGCAGTACTTC. The encoded protein is CASSRDRVVEQYF.

This clonotype occurred many times. The chain employs TRBV28 and TRBJ2-3; 7 bases are shared with TRBD2. The CDR3 is made up of 14 amino acids. Per the germline V gene, CDR1 is MDHEN and CDR2 is SYDVKM. Trimming at V came to 6 bases and at J to 0 bases, leaving 3 bases not matched to a gene. In DNA form, the CDR3 reads TGTGCCAGCAGACGGGGGGTTAGCACAGATACGCAGTATTTT. Residues: CASRRGVSTDTQYF.

This clonotype was detected many times. The chain recombines TRBV19 with TRBJ2-1; 9 nucleotides line up with TRBD2. V gave up 6 bases and J gave up 8 bases; unmatched junction bases: 11. CDR3 length equals 15 residues. CDR1 is LNHDA and CDR2 is SQIVND in the germline V gene (reference sequence). CDR3 DNA sequence: TGTGCCAGTAGGGAAGCGGGAGGACTTAACGATGAGCAGTTCTTC. It codes for CASREAGGLNDEQFF. Variable domain in full (rest from reference TRBV19 and TRBJ2-1): DGGITQSPKYLFRKEGQNVTLSCEQNLNHDAMYWYRQDPGQGLRLIYYSQIVNDFQKGDIAEGYSVSREKKESFPLTVTSAQKNPTAFYLCASREAGGLNDEQFFGPGTRLTVL.